Following are 32 T cell receptor beta chains from one sample sequenced in a study of Graves' ophthalmopathy and Graves' hyperthyroidism. CDR3 regions of TCR beta were amplified from RNA transcripts. HTBI primers served in a first-round RT-PCR, which a second-round multiplex PCR followed. TCRdb reanalysed the multiplex PCR reads using MiXCR and keeps one entry per CDR3 protein. The table has approximately 700,000 distinct CDR3 sequences, roughly 41% seen once. The sample consisted of peripheral blood. The receptors were sampled from an adult man with Graves' ophthalmopathy.

The chain is built from TRBV9 and TRBJ2-7; the match to TRBD2 covers 12 bases. With 0 bases clipped from V and 4 bases from J, the junction kept 8 bases outside the gene matches. CDR1 and CDR2 from the germline V gene are SGDLS and YYNGEE. The CDR3 covers 17 residues. The CDR3 region has the DNA TGTGCCAGCAGCGTAGGCGCTAGCGGGGGGGCCTTGTACGAGCAGTACTTC. Translated: CASSVGASGGALYEQYF.

Worth noting for this clonotype: The CDR3 end shows no conserved phenylalanine or tryptophan, and so a read error is likely. The DNA is left out, because the CDR3 cannot be placed on it with certainty; the CDR3 is given as TCRdb lists it. CDR3 residues: CASSFEIQGGDV. The chain is built from TRBV28 and TRBJ2-5; TRBD1 is taken as the D call from the table, unchecked against the DNA. Germline loops: CDR1 MDHEN, CDR2 SYDVKM. The CDR3 extends over 12 residues, inclusive of both ends.

V and J are TRBV7-3 and TRBJ1-6; no definite D call. V lost 1 base and J 0 bases, leaving 10 bases between the germline ends. In germline, CDR1 is SGHTA, CDR2 FQGTGA. This CDR3 spans 17 amino acids. The CDR3 nucleotides read TGTGCCAGCAGCTTAATGGCCCAGAACTCCTATAATTCACCCCTCCACTTT. Residues: CASSLMAQNSYNSPLHF.

This clonotype was observed once. The chain is built from TRBV7-2 and TRBJ1-4; maybe TRBD1 (5 bases). V was cut by 6 bases and J by 8 bases, with 19 bases left in between. Germline V gives CDR1 SGHTA, CDR2 FQGNSA. The CDR3 runs to 15 residues. In nucleotides, the CDR3 is TGTGCCAGCAGTCCCCCGGTAGGGGCAAGCGAAAAACTGTTTTTT. The encoded protein is CASSPPVGASEKLFF.

The chain uses TRBV25-1 and TRBJ2-5; D not resolved. Germline V gene sequence: CDR1 MGHDK, CDR2 SYGVNS. V gave up 8 bases and J gave up 0 bases, with 13 bases separating them. The CDR3 covers 14 residues. The CDR3 region has the DNA TGTGCCAGCTTGGCCTACGTTAACCAAGAGACCCAGTACTTC. Its translation is CASLAYVNQETQYF.

For the CDR3, the DNA is TGTGCCAGTAGTCCCAACCCCCCAGGGTTTGGGGCCAACGTCCTGACTTTC. Amino acids: CASSPNPPGFGANVLTF. The chain joins TRBV19 to TRBJ2-6; a weak D match, TRBD1 (5 bases). V lost 5 bases, J lost 3 bases, and 17 bases lay in between. CDR3 length: 17 amino acids. Germline V gene sequence: CDR1 LNHDA, CDR2 SQIVND (reference sequence).

CDR3 loop: CASSFSSGAYEQYF. DNA of the CDR3: TGCGCCAGCAGCTTTTCTTCAGGGGCCTACGAGCAGTACTTC. The V and J genes are TRBV5-1 and TRBJ2-7; D possibly corresponds to TRBD1 (6 bases). Per germline, CDR1 SGHRS and CDR2 YFSETQ. With 2 bases removed from V and 2 bases from J, the gap between germline ends came to 11 bases. This CDR3 is built from 14 residues.

This clonotype was seen ten or more times. CDR3 nucleotide sequence: TGTGCCAGCCAGGGACAGAAGAATGAAAAACTGTTTTTT. As protein: CASQGQKNEKLFF. This chain uses TRBV10-3 with TRBJ1-4, with TRBD1 matching over 7 bases. This CDR3 has 13 residues. The V gene's germline CDR1 is ENHRY and CDR2 SYGVKD. Trimming cost V 10 bases and J 5 bases; bases outside gene matches: 7.

On this clonotype itself: A much larger clone is a single base away; this may be a read error. The rearrangement links TRBV19 to TRBJ1-1; no definite D call. This CDR3 contains 15 residues. V lost 3 bases and J 7 bases, leaving 18 bases between the germline ends. The germline V gene encodes CDR1 LNHDA and CDR2 SQIVND (reference sequence). In nucleotides, the CDR3 is TGTGCCAGTAGTATTCTTCGGGCCGAGGCCGTTGAAGCTTTCTTT. Translation gives CASSILRAEAVEAFF. Variable domain in full (rest from reference TRBV19 and TRBJ1-1): DGGITQSPKYLFRKEGQNVTLSCEQNLNHDAMYWYRQDPGQGLRLIYYSQIVNDFQKGDIAEGYSVSREKKESFPLTVTSAQKNPTAFYLCASSILRAEAVEAFFGQGTRLTVV.

V and J are TRBV27 and TRBJ2-5, with D uncertain. Per germline, CDR1 MNHEY and CDR2 SMNVEV (reference sequence). The CDR3 has 12 amino acids. Trimming shortened V by 11 bases and J by 0 bases, and 10 bases separated the two germline ends. CDR3 in DNA: TGTGCCGTAGTGGCGGACCAAGAGACCCAGTACTTC. This gives the protein CAVVADQETQYF.

This clonotype was seen at least ten times. The rearrangement joins TRBV9 to TRBJ2-7; 9 bases are shared with TRBD1. Germline-derived CDR1 and CDR2 are SGDLS and YYNGEE. V trimming: 2 bases; J trimming: 2 bases; junction bases outside the gene matches: 2. The CDR3 loop spans 14 amino acids. The CDR3 DNA sequence: TGTGCCAGCAGCGTGACAGGGGGGCCCTACGAGCAGTACTTC. Its protein product is CASSVTGGPYEQYF.

The chain uses TRBV7-9 and TRBJ2-7; TRBD1 is a possible D gene (6 bases). Deletions cut 5 bases from V and 3 bases from J, with 14 bases between. The CDR3 is 14 residues long. Germline-derived CDR1 and CDR2 are SEHNR and FQNEAQ (reference sequence). In DNA form, the CDR3 reads TGTGCCAGCAGCCAAGGCCTGGACAGCTACGAGCAGTACTTC. It yields the protein CASSQGLDSYEQYF.

The chain recombines TRBV11-2 with TRBJ1-2; D is possibly TRBD1 (6 bases). Trimming removed 6 bases from V and 0 bases from J, with 11 bases in between. The CDR3 sequence is 14 residues long. Per germline, CDR1 SGHAT and CDR2 FQNNGV. CDR3 region: CASSPQGTNYGYTF. Written as DNA, the CDR3 is TGTGCCAGCAGTCCCCAGGGGACTAACTATGGCTACACCTTC.

At least ten counts were recorded for this clonotype. The rearrangement uses TRBV7-9 and TRBJ1-4; D is unclear. CDR1 and CDR2 (germline): SEHNR, FQNEAQ (reference sequence). The V gene lost 5 bases and the J gene lost 8 bases, with 15 bases spanning the gap. This CDR3 is built from 14 residues. The CDR3 reads CASSLRAEGEKLFF. The CDR3, as DNA: TGTGCCAGCAGCCTAAGGGCAGAGGGAGAAAAACTGTTTTTT.

This clonotype was observed a handful of times. The chain carries TRBV20-1 and TRBJ2-2, with 10 bases aligning to TRBD2. V gave up 2 bases and J gave up 3 bases; unmatched junction bases: 6. Germline loops: CDR1 DFQATT, CDR2 SNEGSKA (reference sequence). The CDR3 has 16 amino acids. The CDR3 region is CSARPSGGADTGELFF. In DNA form, the CDR3 reads TGCAGTGCTAGACCGAGCGGGGGGGCGGACACCGGGGAGCTGTTTTTT.

This clonotype was counted at least ten times. CDR3 bases: TGCAGCGTTGAGGCGAGAATAAACTATGGCTACACCTTC. Translation gives CSVEARINYGYTF. The chain joins TRBV29-1 to TRBJ1-2; the D is unclear. There are 13 residues in the CDR3. Germline loops: CDR1 SQVTM, CDR2 ANQGSEA. V was pared by 3 bases and J by 2 bases, with 10 bases between.

The sample holds many counts of this clonotype. The chain is built from TRBV7-2 and TRBJ1-2, with D hard to call. The germline V gene encodes CDR1 SGHTA and CDR2 FQGNSA. V lost 0 bases to trimming and J lost 7 bases, with 9 bases between them. This CDR3 has 13 residues. CDR3 residues: CASSLALYSGYTF. CDR3 coding DNA: TGTGCCAGCAGCTTAGCTTTGTATTCTGGCTACACCTTC.

The chain links TRBV2 to TRBJ1-4; D might be TRBD1 (5 bases). CDR1 is SNHLY and CDR2 is FYNNEI in the germline V gene. The CDR3 is 15 residues long. Trimming took 6 bases from V and 7 from J, leaving 18 bases between them. DNA of the CDR3: TGTGCCAGCAGCCAAGAAGGGGCAGCGATTGAAAAACTGTTTTTT. Protein product: CASSQEGAAIEKLFF.

In the case of this clonotype: A read error may explain this, as a much larger clone is one base away. J is TRBJ2-7 and V is TRBV7-2; D uncertain. This CDR3 comprises 13 residues. Germline CDR1 SGHTA, CDR2 FQGNSA. In DNA form, the CDR3 reads TGTGCCAGCCGCTTAGCAGGCCTCTACGAGCAGTACTTC. It yields the protein CASRLAGLYEQYF.

This clonotype appeared many times. V and J are TRBV7-8 and TRBJ1-5; D is unclear. Germline V gene lookup returns CDR1 SGHVS and CDR2 FQNEAQ. CDR3 length: 12 amino acids. The V end was cut by 1 base, the J end by 3 bases, with 1 base between. The CDR3, as DNA: TGTGCCAGCAGCTTAGACAATCAGCCCCAGCATTTT. Translation gives CASSLDNQPQHF.

The V call is TRBV25-1, the J call TRBJ2-2; 11 nucleotides align to TRBD1. The CDR3 contains 14 residues. The trim removed 5 bases at V and 6 bases at J, leaving 2 bases unmatched. Per germline, CDR1 MGHDK and CDR2 SYGVNS. CDR3 sequence reads: CASSWGQGAGELFF. As DNA, the CDR3 is TGTGCCAGCAGTTGGGGACAGGGGGCCGGGGAGCTGTTTTTT.

This clonotype has a count of ten or more. This chain uses TRBV19 with TRBJ2-7, with a weak D call TRBD1 (6 bases). CDR3 length equals 13 residues. V was trimmed by 9 bases and J by 3 bases, leaving 15 bases between them. CDR1 and CDR2 (germline): LNHDA, SQIVND (reference sequence). The CDR3: CASSPGQNYEQYF. The CDR3 DNA is TGTGCCAGCAGCCCGGGACAAAACTACGAGCAGTACTTC.

This clonotype was seen a few times. The chain recombines TRBV5-1 with TRBJ2-7, with 12 bases identical to TRBD2. The trim removed 0 bases at V and 0 bases at J, leaving 7 bases unmatched. Germline V gene lookup returns CDR1 SGHRS and CDR2 YFSETQ. The CDR3 loop spans 18 amino acids. CDR3 residues: CASSLGGLAGGSSYEQYF. CDR3 DNA: TGCGCCAGCAGCTTGGGGGGCCTAGCGGGAGGGAGCTCCTACGAGCAGTACTTC. Combining the CDR3 with reference TRBV5-1 and TRBJ2-7 gives the whole variable domain KAGVTQTPRYLIKTRGQQVTLSCSPISGHRSVSWYQQTPGQGLQFLFEYFSETQRNKGNFPGRFSGRQFSNSRSEMNVSTLELGDSALYLCASSLGGLAGGSSYEQYFGPGTRLTVT.

This chain uses TRBV25-1 with TRBJ2-3; D perhaps matches TRBD2 (6 bases). CDR1 MGHDK and CDR2 SYGVNS come from the germline V gene. The V and J ends lost 1 base and 2 bases respectively, with 13 bases between them. There are 16 residues in the CDR3. The CDR3 coding sequence is TGTGCCAGCAGTGAATTGGCGGGAAGCATCACAGATACGCAGTATTTT. This gives the protein CASSELAGSITDTQYF.

In regard to this clonotype: The germline gene is not matched at one end of the junction; a read error may be the cause. The chain links TRBV9 to TRBJ1-3; no clear D. Germline V gene sequence: CDR1 SGDLS, CDR2 YYNGEE. CDR3 length: 16 amino acids. CDR3: CANSALLPGSGNTIYF. The CDR3 DNA sequence: TGTGCCAACAGCGCGTTATTACCCGGATCTGGAAACACCATATATTTT.

The chain is built from TRBV7-9 and TRBJ1-5; D is ambiguous. This CDR3 is 16 amino acids long. Germline lookup yields CDR1 SEHNR and CDR2 FQNEAQ (reference sequence). V lost 4 bases, J lost 1 base, and 14 bases lay in between. The CDR3 DNA is TGTGCCAGCAGCTCGACAATCCCTGGGAGCAATCAGCCCCAGCATTTT. This encodes CASSSTIPGSNQPQHF. Full variable domain (remainder filled in from reference TRBV7-9 and TRBJ1-5): DTGVSQNPRHKITKRGQNVTFRCDPISEHNRLYWYRQTLGQGPEFLTYFQNEAQLEKSRLLSDRFSAERPKGSFSTLEIQRTEQGDSAMYLCASSSTIPGSNQPQHFGDGTRLSIL.

This clonotype has just a few counts. The rearrangement uses TRBV2 and TRBJ2-7; 11 bases map to TRBD2. This CDR3 region has 14 residues. Germline CDR1 reads SNHLY; CDR2 reads FYNNEI. V was pared by 5 bases and J by 4 bases, with 4 bases of the junction left unmatched. DNA of the CDR3: TGTGCCAGCAGTTACACTAGCGGGAGTTACGAGCAGTACTTC. Translation gives CASSYTSGSYEQYF.

The chain recombines TRBV25-1 with TRBJ1-6; D is unclear. The CDR3 runs to 15 residues. Trimming took 5 bases from V and 0 from J, leaving 8 bases between them. Germline CDR1 is MGHDK and CDR2 is SYGVNS. This CDR3 is CASSLKSSYNSPLHF. Here the CDR3 DNA reads TGTGCCAGCAGTTTAAAGAGCTCCTATAATTCACCCCTCCACTTT.

With respect to this clonotype: One junction end disagrees with the germline gene, perhaps due to a read error. The V call is TRBV24-1, the J call TRBJ1-2; 9 bases fit TRBD1. The CDR3 length is 14 residues. Germline values: CDR1 KGHDR, CDR2 SFDVKD. CDR3 in DNA: TGTGCCAGCAGTTACCCGGGACAGGGTGATGGCTACACCTTC. Protein sequence: CASSYPGQGDGYTF.

The V gene is TRBV6-5, the J gene TRBJ1-1; TRBD1 is a possible D gene (6 bases). The CDR3 covers 15 residues. Trimming left V 7 bases short and J 3 bases short, with 18 bases between. Germline V gene lookup returns CDR1 MNHEY and CDR2 SVGAGI. CDR3: CASIPEGGGYTEAFF. The CDR3 nucleotides are TGTGCCAGCATCCCTGAAGGGGGGGGTTACACTGAAGCTTTCTTT.

This clonotype was seen many times. V is TRBV24-1 and J is TRBJ1-5; no reliable D call. The CDR3 loop spans 13 amino acids. With 11 bases removed from V and 4 bases from J, the gap between germline ends came to 14 bases. Per germline, CDR1 KGHDR and CDR2 SFDVKD. The CDR3 is CASSAGQNQPQHF. CDR3 sequence (DNA): TGTGCCAGCTCAGCCGGGCAGAATCAGCCCCAGCATTTT.

In its sample, this clonotype was seen a few times. V usage is TRBV5-1 and J usage is TRBJ2-7; D ambiguous. CDR1 and CDR2 (germline): SGHRS, YFSETQ. V was pared by 3 bases and J by 6 bases, with 10 bases between. This CDR3 region has 12 residues. CDR3 protein: CASSSIGREQYF. CDR3 nucleotides: TGCGCCAGCAGCTCCATCGGGCGCGAGCAGTACTTC.